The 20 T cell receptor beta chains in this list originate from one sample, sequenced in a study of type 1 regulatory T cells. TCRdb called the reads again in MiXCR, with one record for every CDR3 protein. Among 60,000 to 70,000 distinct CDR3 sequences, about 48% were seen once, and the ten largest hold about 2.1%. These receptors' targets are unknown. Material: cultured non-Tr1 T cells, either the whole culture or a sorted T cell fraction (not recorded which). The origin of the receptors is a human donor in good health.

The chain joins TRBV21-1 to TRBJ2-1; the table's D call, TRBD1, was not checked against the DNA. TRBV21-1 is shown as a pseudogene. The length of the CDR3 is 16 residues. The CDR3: CASSKMGQGIYNEQFF. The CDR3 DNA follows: TGTGCCAGCAGCAAAATGGGACAGGGGATATACAATGAGCAGTTCTTC.

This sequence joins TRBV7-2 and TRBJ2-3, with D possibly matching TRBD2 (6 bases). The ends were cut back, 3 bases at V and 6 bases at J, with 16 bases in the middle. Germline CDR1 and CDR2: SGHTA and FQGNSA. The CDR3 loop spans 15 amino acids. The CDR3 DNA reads TGTGCCAGCAGCTTGGGGGACGGGGGACGGGATACGCAGTATTTT. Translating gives CASSLGDGGRDTQYF.

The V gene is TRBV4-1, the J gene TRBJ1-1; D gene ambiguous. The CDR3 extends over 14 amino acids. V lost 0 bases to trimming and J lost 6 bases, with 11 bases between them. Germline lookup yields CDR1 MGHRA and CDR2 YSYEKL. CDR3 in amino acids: CASSQEFKASEAFF. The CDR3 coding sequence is TGCGCCAGCAGCCAAGAATTTAAGGCTTCTGAAGCTTTCTTT.

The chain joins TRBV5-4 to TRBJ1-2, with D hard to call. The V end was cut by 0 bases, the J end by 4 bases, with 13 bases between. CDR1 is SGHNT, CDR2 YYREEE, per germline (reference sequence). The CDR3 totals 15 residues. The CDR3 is CASSLEDLGSYGYTF. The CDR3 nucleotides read TGTGCCAGCAGCTTGGAAGATCTGGGATCCTATGGCTACACCTTC. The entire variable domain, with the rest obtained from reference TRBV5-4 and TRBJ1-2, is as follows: ETGVTQSPTHLIKTRGQQVTLRCSSQSGHNTVSWYQQALGQGPQFIFQYYREEENGRGNFPPRFSGLQFPNYSSELNVNALELDDSALYLCASSLEDLGSYGYTFGSGTRLTVV.

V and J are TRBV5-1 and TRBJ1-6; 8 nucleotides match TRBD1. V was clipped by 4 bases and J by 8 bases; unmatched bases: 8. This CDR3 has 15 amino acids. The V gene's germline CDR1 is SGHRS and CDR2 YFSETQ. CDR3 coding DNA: TGCGCCAGCAGCCCCAGACAGGGGCCGGATTCACCCCTCCACTTT. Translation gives CASSPRQGPDSPLHF. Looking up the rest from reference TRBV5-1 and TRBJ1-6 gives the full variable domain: KAGVTQTPRYLIKTRGQQVTLSCSPISGHRSVSWYQQTPGQGLQFLFEYFSETQRNKGNFPGRFSGRQFSNSRSEMNVSTLELGDSALYLCASSPRQGPDSPLHFGNGTRLTVT.

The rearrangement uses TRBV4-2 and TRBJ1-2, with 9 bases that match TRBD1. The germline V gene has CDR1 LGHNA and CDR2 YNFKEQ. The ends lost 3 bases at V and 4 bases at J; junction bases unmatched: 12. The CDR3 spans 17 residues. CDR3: CASSHTLPGQGIYGYTF. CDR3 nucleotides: TGTGCCAGCAGCCACACACTGCCCGGACAGGGGATCTATGGCTACACCTTC.

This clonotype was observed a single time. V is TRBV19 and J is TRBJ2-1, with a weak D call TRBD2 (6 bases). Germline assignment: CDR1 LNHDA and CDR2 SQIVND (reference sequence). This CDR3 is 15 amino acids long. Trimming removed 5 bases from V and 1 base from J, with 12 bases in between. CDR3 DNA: TGTGCCAGTAGTGTCACTAGCTCATCCTACAATGAGCAGTTCTTC. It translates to CASSVTSSSYNEQFF.

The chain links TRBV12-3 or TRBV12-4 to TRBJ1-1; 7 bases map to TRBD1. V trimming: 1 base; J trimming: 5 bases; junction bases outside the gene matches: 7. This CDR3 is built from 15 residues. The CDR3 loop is CASSLEGRGGTEAFF. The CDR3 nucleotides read TGTGCCAGCAGTTTAGAGGGCAGGGGGGGGACTGAAGCTTTCTTT.

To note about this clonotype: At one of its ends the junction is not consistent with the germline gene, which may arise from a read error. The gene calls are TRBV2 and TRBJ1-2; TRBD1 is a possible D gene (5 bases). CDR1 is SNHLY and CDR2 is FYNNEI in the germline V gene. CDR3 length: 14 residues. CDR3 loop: CVSSAGQGYYGYTF. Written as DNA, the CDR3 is TGTGTCAGCAGTGCAGGGCAGGGCTACTATGGCTACACCTTC.

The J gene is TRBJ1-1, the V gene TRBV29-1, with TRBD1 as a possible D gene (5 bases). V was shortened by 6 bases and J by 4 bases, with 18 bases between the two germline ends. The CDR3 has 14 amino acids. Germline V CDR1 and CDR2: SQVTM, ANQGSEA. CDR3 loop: CSVLTVRGITEAFF. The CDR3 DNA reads TGCAGCGTCCTAACCGTGCGGGGGATCACTGAAGCTTTCTTT.

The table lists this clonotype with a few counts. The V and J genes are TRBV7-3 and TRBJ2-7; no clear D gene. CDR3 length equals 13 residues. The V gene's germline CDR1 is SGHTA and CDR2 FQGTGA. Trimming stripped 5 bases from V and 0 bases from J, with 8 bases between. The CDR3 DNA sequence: TGTGCCAGCAGCCTAGGGAACTCCTACGAGCAGTACTTC. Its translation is CASSLGNSYEQYF.

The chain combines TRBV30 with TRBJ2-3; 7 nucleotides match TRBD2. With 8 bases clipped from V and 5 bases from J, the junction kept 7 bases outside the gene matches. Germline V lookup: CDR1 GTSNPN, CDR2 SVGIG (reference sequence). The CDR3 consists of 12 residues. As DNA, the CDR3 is TGTGCCCAGAAGCGGGGTGGAGATACGCAGTATTTT. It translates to CAQKRGGDTQYF.

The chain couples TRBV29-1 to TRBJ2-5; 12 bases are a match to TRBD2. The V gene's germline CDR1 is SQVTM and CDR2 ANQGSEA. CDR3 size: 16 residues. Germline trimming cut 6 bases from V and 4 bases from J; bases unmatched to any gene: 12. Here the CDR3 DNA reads TGCAGCGTACAGGGTTTTCGACTAGCGGGAGCAGAGACCCAGTACTTC. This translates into CSVQGFRLAGAETQYF.

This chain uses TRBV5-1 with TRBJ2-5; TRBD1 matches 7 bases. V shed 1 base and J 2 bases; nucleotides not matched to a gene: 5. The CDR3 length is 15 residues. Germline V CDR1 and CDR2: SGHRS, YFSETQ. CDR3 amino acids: CASSLSPGQQETQYF. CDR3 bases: TGCGCCAGCAGCTTGTCTCCGGGACAGCAAGAGACCCAGTACTTC.

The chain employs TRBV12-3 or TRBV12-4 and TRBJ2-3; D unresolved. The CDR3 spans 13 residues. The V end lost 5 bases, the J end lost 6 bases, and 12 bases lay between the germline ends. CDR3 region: CASSVYLSDTQYF. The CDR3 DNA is TGTGCCAGCAGTGTGTACCTAAGTGATACGCAGTATTTT.

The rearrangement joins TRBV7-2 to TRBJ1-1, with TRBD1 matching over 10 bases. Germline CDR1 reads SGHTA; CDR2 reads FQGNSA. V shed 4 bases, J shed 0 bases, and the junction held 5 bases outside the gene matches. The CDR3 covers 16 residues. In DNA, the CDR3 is TGTGCCAGCAGCTGGGACAGGGGTATTATGAACACTGAAGCTTTCTTT. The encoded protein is CASSWDRGIMNTEAFF.

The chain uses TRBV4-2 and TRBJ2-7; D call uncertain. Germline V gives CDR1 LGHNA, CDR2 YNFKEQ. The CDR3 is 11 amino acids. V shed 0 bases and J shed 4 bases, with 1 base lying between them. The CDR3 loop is CASSQEYEQYF. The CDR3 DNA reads TGTGCCAGCAGCCAAGAGTACGAGCAGTACTTC.

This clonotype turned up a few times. For the CDR3, the DNA is TGCGCCAGCAGCCCCCGACAGGGAGCGGGGGATGGCTACACCTTC. Translated: CASSPRQGAGDGYTF. The rearrangement joins TRBV4-1 to TRBJ1-2; TRBD1 matches 7 bases. From germline, CDR1 is MGHRA and CDR2 YSYEKL. The CDR3 contains 15 residues. V was pared by 4 bases and J by 6 bases, with 11 bases of the junction left unmatched.

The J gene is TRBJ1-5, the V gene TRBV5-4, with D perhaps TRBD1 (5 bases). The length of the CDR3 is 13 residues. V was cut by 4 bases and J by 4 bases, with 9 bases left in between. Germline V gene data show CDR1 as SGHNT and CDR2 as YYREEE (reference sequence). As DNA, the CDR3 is TGTGCCAGCAGCCCAGGACAAAATCAGCCCCAGCATTTT. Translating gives CASSPGQNQPQHF. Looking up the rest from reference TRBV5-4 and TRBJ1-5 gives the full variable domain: ETGVTQSPTHLIKTRGQQVTLRCSSQSGHNTVSWYQQALGQGPQFIFQYYREEENGRGNFPPRFSGLQFPNYSSELNVNALELDDSALYLCASSPGQNQPQHFGDGTRLSIL.

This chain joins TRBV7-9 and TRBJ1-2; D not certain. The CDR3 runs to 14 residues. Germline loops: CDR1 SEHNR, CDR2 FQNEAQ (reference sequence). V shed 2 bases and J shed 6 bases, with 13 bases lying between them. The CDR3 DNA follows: TGTGCCAGCAGCTTAAGAGGACTGTGGGATGGCTACACCTTC. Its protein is CASSLRGLWDGYTF. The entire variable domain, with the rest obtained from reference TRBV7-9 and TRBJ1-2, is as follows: DTGVSQNPRHKITKRGQNVTFRCDPISEHNRLYWYRQTLGQGPEFLTYFQNEAQLEKSRLLSDRFSAERPKGSFSTLEIQRTEQGDSAMYLCASSLRGLWDGYTFGSGTRLTVV.